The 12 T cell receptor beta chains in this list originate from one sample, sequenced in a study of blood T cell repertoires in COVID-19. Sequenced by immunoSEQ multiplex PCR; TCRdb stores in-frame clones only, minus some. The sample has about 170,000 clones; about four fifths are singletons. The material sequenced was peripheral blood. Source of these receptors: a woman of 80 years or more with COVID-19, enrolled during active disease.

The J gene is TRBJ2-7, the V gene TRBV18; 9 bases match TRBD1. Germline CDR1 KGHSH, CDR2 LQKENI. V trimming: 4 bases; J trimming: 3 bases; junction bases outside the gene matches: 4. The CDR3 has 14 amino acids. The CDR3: CASSLQGAYYEQYF. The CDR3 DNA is TGTGCCAGCTCACTACAGGGGGCCTACTACGAGCAGTACTTC.

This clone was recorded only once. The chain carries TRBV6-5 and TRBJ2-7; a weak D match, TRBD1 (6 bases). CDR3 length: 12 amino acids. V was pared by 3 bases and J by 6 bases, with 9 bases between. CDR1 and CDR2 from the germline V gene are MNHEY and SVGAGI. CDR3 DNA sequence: TGTGCCAGCAGTTATCAGACAGGCGAGCAGTACTTC. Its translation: CASSYQTGEQYF.

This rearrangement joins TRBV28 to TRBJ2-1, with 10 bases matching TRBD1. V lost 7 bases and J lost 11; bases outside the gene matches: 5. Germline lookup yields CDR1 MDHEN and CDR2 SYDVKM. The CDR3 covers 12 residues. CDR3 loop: CASTTGGPKQFF. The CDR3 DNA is TGTGCCAGCACGACAGGGGGCCCTAAGCAGTTCTTC.

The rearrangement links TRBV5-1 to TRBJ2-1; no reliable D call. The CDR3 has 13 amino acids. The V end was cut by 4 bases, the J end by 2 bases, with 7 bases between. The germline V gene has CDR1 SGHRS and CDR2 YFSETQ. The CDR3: CASSLDTYNEQFF. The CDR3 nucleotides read TGCGCCAGCAGCCTCGACACCTACAATGAGCAGTTCTTC. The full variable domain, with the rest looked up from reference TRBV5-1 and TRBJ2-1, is KAGVTQTPRYLIKTRGQQVTLSCSPISGHRSVSWYQQTPGQGLQFLFEYFSETQRNKGNFPGRFSGRQFSNSRSEMNVSTLELGDSALYLCASSLDTYNEQFFGPGTRLTVL.

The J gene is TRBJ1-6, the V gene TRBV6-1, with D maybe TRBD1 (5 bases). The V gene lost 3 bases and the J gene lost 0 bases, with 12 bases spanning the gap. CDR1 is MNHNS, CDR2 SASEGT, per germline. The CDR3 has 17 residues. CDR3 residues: CASSERTSSSYNSPLHF. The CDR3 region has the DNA TGTGCCAGCAGTGAGAGGACATCGAGCTCCTATAATTCACCCCTCCACTTT.

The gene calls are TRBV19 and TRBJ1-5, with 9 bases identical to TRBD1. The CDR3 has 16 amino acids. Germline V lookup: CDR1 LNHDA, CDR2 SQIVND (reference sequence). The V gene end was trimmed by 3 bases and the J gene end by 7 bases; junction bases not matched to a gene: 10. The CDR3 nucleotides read TGTGCCAGTAGTATTCCCTTTACAGGGGGCGGGCAGCCCCAGCATTTT. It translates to CASSIPFTGGGQPQHF.

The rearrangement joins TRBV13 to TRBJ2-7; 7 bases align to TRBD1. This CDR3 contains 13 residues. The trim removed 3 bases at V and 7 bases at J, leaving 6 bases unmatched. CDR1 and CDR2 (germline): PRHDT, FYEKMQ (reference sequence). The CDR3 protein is CASSLTGTREQYF. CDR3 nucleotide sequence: TGTGCCAGCAGCTTGACAGGGACGAGGGAGCAGTACTTC.

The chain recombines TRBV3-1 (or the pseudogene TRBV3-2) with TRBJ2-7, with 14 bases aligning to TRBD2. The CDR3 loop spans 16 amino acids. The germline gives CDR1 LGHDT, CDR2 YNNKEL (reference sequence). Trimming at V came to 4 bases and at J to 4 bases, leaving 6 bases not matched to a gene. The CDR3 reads CASSRQTSGRAYEQYF. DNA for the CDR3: TGTGCCAGCAGCCGCCAGACTAGCGGGAGGGCTTACGAGCAGTACTTC.

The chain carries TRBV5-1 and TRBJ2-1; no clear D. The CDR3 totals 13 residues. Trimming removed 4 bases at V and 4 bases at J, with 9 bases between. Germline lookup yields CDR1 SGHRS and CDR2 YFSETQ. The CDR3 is CASSTRAYNEQFF. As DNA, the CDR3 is TGCGCCAGCAGCACTCGAGCTTACAATGAGCAGTTCTTC.

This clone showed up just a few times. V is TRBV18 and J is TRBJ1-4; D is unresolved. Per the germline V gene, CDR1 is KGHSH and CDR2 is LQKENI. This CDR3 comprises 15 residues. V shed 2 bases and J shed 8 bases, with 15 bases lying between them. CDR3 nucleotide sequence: TGTGCCAGCTCACCATCAGGACCACTAGGAGAAAAACTGTTTTTT. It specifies CASSPSGPLGEKLFF.

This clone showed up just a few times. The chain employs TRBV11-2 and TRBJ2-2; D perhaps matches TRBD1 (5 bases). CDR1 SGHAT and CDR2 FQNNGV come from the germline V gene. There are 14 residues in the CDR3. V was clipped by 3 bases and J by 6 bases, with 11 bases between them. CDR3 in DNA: TGTGCCAGCAGCTTCGTATTGGGGCCCGGGGAGCTGTTTTTT. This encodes CASSFVLGPGELFF.

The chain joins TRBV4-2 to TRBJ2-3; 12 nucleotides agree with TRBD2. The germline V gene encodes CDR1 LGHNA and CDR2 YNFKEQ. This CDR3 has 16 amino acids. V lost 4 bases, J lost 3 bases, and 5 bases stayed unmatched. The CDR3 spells CASSPSGGAMTDTQYF. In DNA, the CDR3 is TGTGCCAGCAGCCCTAGCGGGGGGGCCATGACAGATACGCAGTATTTT.